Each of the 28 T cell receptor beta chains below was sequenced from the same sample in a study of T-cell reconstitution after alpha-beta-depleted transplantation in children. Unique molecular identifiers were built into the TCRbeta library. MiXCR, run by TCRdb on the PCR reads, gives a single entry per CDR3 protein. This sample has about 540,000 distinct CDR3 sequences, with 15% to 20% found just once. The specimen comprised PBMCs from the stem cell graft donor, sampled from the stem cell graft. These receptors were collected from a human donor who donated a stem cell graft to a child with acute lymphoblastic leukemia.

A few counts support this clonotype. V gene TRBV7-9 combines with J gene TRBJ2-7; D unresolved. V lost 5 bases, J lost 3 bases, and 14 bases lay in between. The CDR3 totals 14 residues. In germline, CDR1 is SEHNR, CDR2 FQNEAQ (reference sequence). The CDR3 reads CASSPWLSDYEQYF. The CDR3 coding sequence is TGTGCCAGCAGCCCCTGGTTGTCGGACTACGAGCAGTACTTC.

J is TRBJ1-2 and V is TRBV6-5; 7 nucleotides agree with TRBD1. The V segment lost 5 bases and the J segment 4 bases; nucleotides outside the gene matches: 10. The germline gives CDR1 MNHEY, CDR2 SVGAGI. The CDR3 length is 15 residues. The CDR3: CASSPRWQGGYGYTF. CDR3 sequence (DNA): TGTGCCAGCAGTCCACGGTGGCAGGGGGGCTATGGCTACACCTTC.

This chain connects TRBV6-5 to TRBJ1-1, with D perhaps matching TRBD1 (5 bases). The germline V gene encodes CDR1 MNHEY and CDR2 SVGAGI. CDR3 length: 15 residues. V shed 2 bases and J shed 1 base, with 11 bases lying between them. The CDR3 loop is CASSYPGRPNTEAFF. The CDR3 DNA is TGTGCCAGCAGTTACCCGGGGCGTCCGAACACTGAAGCTTTCTTT.

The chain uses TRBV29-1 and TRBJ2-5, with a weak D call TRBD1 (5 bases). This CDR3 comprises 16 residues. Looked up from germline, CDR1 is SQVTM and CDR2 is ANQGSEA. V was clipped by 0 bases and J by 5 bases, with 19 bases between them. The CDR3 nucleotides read TGCAGCGTTGAAGATCCTAAGACAGTCAGTTCGGAGACCCAGTACTTC. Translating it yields CSVEDPKTVSSETQYF.

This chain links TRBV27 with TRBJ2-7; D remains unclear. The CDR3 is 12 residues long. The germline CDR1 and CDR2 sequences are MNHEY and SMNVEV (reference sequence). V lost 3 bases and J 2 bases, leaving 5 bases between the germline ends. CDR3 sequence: CASSFNAYEQYF. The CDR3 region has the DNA TGTGCCAGCAGTTTCAATGCCTACGAGCAGTACTTC.

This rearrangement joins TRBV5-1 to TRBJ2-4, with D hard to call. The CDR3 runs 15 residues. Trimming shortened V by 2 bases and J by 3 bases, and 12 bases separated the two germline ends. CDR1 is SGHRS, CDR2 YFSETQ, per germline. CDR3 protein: CASSFRSPVKNIQYF. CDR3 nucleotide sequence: TGCGCCAGCAGCTTCCGTAGCCCAGTCAAAAACATTCAGTACTTC. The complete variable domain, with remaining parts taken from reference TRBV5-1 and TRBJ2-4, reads KAGVTQTPRYLIKTRGQQVTLSCSPISGHRSVSWYQQTPGQGLQFLFEYFSETQRNKGNFPGRFSGRQFSNSRSEMNVSTLELGDSALYLCASSFRSPVKNIQYFGAGTRLSVL.

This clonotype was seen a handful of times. The DNA for the CDR3 is TGTGCCAGCAGCTCTATTCTAGCGGGACCAGCAGGGAACAATGAGCAGTTCTTC. Translating it yields CASSSILAGPAGNNEQFF. This chain links TRBV7-6 with TRBJ2-1, with 9 bases that match TRBD2. J lost 5 bases, V lost 4 bases, and 15 bases had no gene match. The germline CDR1 and CDR2 sequences are SGHVS and FNYEAQ. The CDR3 contains 18 residues.

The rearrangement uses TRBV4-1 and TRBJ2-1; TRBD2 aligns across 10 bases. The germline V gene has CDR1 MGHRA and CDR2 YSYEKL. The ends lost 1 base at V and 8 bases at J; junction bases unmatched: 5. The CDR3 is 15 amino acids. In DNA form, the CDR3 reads TGCGCCAGCAGCCAAGGATCCCTAGCGGGAGATGAGCAGTTCTTC. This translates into CASSQGSLAGDEQFF.

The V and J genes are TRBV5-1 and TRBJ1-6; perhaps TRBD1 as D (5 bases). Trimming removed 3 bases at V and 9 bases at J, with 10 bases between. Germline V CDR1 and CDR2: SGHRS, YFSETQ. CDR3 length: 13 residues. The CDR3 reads CASSWGQASPLHF. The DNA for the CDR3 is TGCGCCAGCAGCTGGGGCCAAGCTTCACCCCTCCACTTT.

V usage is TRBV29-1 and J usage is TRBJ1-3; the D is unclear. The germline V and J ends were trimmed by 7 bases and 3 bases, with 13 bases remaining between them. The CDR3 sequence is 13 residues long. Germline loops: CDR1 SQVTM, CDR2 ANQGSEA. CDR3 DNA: TGCAGCGCCCTCAAGGGAATTGGAAACACCATATATTTT. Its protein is CSALKGIGNTIYF.

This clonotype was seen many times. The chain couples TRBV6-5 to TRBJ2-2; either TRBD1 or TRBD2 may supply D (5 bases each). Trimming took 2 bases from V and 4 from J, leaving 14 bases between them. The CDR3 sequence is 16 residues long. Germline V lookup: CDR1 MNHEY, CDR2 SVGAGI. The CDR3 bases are TGTGCCAGCAGTTACGGCACGGGACGACCCACCGGGGAGCTGTTTTTT. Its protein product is CASSYGTGRPTGELFF.

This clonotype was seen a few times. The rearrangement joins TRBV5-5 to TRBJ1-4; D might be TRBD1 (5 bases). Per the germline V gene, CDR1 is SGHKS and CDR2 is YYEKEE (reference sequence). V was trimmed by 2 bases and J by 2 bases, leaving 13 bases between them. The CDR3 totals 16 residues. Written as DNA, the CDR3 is TGTGCCAGCAGCTTAAGACCCCGACAGACTAATGAAAAACTGTTTTTT. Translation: CASSLRPRQTNEKLFF.

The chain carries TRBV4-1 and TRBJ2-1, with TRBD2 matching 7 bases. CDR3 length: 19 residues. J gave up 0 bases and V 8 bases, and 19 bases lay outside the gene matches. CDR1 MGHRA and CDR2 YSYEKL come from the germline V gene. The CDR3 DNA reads TGCGCCAGCCTCAGCCGGGACCTGGGAGGGGAGAGCTCCTACAATGAGCAGTTCTTC. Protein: CASLSRDLGGESSYNEQFF.

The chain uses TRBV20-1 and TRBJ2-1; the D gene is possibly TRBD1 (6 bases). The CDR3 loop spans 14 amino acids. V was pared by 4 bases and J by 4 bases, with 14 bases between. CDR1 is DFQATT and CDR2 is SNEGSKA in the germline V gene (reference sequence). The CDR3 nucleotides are TGCAGTGCTACACAGGGAGATCGGTACAATGAGCAGTTCTTC. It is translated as CSATQGDRYNEQFF.

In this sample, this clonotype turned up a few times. The CDR3 nucleotides are TGTGCCAGTAGGTCTAGAGGCAACAATGAGCAGTTCTTC. It specifies CASRSRGNNEQFF. The chain links TRBV19 to TRBJ2-1; D uncertain. This CDR3 is 13 amino acids long. Germline V gene lookup returns CDR1 LNHDA and CDR2 SQIVND (reference sequence). Trimming took off 6 bases at V and 5 bases at J, with 11 bases between the two ends.

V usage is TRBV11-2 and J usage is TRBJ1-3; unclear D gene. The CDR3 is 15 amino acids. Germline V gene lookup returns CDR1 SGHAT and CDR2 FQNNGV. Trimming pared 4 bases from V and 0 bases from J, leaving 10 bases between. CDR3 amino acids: CASSSPGNSGNTIYF. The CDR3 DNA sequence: TGTGCCAGCAGCTCCCCAGGCAACTCTGGAAACACCATATATTTT.

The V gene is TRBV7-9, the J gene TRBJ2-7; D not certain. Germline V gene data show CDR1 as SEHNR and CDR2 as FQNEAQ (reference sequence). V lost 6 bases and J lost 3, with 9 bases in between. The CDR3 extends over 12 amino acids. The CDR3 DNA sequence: TGTGCCAGCAGAAGACTCGGCTACGAGCAGTACTTC. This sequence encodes CASRRLGYEQYF.

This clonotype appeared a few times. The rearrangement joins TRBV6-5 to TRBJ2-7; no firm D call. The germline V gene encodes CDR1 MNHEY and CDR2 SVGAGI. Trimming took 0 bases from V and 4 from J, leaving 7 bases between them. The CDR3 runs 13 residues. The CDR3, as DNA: TGTGCCAGCAGTTACTCACTTAATTACGAGCAGTACTTC. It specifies CASSYSLNYEQYF.

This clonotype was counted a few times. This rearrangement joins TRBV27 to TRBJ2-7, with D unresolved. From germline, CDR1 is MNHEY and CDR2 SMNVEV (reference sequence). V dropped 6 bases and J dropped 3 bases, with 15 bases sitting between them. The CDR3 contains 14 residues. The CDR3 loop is CASRGVPRFYEQYF. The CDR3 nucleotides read TGTGCCAGCAGAGGAGTACCTCGCTTCTACGAGCAGTACTTC.

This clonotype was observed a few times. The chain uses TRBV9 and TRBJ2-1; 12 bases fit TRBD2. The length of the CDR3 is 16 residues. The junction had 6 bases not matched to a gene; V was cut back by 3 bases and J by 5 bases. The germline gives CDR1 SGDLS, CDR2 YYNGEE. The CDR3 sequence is CASSDGTSGFHNEQFF. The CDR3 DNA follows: TGTGCCAGCAGCGACGGGACTAGCGGGTTTCACAATGAGCAGTTCTTC.

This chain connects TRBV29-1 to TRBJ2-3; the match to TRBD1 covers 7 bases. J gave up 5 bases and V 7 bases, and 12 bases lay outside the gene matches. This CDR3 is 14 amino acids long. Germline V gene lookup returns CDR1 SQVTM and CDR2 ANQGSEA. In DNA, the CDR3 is TGCAGCGCCATGATACAGGGGCGTTTAGATACGCAGTATTTT. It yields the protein CSAMIQGRLDTQYF.

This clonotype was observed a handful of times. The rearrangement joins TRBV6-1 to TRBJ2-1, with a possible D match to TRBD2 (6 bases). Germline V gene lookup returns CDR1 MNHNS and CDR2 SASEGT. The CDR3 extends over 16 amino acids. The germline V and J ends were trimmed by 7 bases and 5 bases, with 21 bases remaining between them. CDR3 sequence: CASTLGVRRGNNEQFF. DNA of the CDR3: TGTGCCAGCACGCTCGGGGTCAGACGGGGGAACAATGAGCAGTTCTTC.

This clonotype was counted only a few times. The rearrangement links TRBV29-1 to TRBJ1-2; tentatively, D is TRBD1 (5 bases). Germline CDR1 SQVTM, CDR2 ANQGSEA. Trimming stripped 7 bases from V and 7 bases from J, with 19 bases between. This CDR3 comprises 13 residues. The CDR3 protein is CSAWGGGVGGYTF. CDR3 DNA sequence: TGCAGCGCCTGGGGCGGGGGAGTAGGTGGCTACACCTTC. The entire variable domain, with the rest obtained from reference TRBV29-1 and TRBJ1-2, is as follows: SAVISQKPSRDICQRGTSLTIQCQVDSQVTMMFWYRQQPGQSLTLIATANQGSEATYESGFVIDKFPISRPNLTFSTLTVSNMSPEDSSIYLCSAWGGGVGGYTFGSGTRLTVV.

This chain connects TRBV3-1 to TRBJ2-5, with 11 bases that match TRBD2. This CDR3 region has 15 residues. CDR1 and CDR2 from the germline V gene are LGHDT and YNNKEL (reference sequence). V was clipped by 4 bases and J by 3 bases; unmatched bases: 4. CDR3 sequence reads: CASSLPLAGEETQYF. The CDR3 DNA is TGTGCCAGCAGCCTTCCACTAGCGGGAGAAGAGACCCAGTACTTC.

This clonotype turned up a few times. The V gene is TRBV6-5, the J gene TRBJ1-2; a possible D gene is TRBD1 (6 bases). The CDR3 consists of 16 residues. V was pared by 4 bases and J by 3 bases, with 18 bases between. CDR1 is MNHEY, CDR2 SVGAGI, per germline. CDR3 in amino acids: CASSSEGHLGDYGYTF. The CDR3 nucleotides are TGTGCCAGCAGTTCCGAGGGACACCTGGGGGACTATGGCTACACCTTC.

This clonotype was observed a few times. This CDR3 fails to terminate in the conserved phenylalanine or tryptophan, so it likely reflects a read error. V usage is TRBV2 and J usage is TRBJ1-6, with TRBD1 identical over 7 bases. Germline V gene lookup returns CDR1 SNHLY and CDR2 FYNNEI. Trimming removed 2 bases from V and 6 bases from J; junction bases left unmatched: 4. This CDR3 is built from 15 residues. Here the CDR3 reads CASSESDRANSPLHL. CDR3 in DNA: TGTGCCAGCAGTGAATCTGACAGGGCTAATTCACCCCTCCACCTT.

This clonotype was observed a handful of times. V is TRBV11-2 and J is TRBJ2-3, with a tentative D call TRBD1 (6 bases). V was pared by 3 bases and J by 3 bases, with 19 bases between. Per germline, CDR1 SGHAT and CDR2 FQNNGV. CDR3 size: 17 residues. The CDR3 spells CASSFSRGQSQTDTQYF. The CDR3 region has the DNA TGTGCCAGCAGCTTCTCTCGAGGACAGTCCCAAACAGATACGCAGTATTTT.

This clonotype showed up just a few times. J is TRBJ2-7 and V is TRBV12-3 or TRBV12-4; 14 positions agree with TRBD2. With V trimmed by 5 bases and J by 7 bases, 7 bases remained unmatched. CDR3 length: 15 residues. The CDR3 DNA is TGTGCCAGCAGTCCTGGACTAGCGGGAGGCCTTGAGCAGTACTTC. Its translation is CASSPGLAGGLEQYF.